This paragraph covers one T cell receptor beta chain sequence. Its antigen is undetermined. This sample was taken from a study of CD8+ T cells in alopecia areata. Study overall: Affected scalp percentage determined the severity score of treated patients. General observations from the study: Scalp and blood samples kept many expanded lesional clones throughout tofacitinib.

Documented treatment: oral pan-JAK inhibitor, 5-10 mg twice daily. It was from alopecia areata patients that lesional scalp punch biopsies and peripheral blood were collected. V gave up 7 bases and J gave up 4 bases, with 16 bases separating them. CDR1 GTSNPN and CDR2 SVGIG come from the germline V gene (reference sequence). The CDR3 runs 13 residues. Extraction of RNA preceded its reverse transcription into cDNA, which served as the sequencing template. Some clones are missing from TCRdb's copy, which holds only in-frame ones; the method was immunoSEQ multiplex PCR. The sample contains 110,000 to 150,000 clones, 45% to 60% of which appear only once.

This clonotype was sampled from a human donor with alopecia areata. This sequence joins TRBV30 and TRBJ1-2; the D gene is possibly TRBD1 (6 bases). The specimen comprised CD8+ T cells sorted from blood, sampled at week 4, from a patient treated with tofacitinib. The CDR3 here is CASEGGPSYGYTF. CDR3 nucleotide sequence: TGTGCCTCCGAGGGGGGGCCTAGCTATGGCTACACCTTC.